The rows below give T cell receptor beta chains drawn from one sample of a study of cytomegalovirus exposure and HLA in healthy donors. Assay used: immunoSEQ multiplex PCR; TCRdb lists only in-frame clones, some missing. The profile shows 100,000 to 150,000 clones, 17% of them singletons. Sequences were obtained from PBMCs. The receptors shown here come from a female donor in good health and CMV-seropositive. CDR3s include the opening cysteine and the closing phenylalanine or tryptophan. The order of the fields is clone size, V gene, CDR3 length, D gene, J gene, CDR3 protein, CDR3 DNA. The D gene is left open where the match is weak. Part of the rows lack a size; the others show once, few, many or a class for expanded clones.

.	TRBV27	16	.	TRBJ1-1	CASSLQRRRSLTEAFF	TGTGCCAGCAGTTTACAACGGAGGAGGAGTCTCACTGAAGCTTTCTTT
.	TRBV9	15	TRBD2	TRBJ2-1	CASSVVAGAYNEQFF	TGTGCCAGCAGCGTAGTAGCGGGAGCGTACAATGAGCAGTTCTTC
.	TRBV28	14	.	TRBJ1-1	CASSPGGWGTEAFF	TGTGCCAGCAGCCCGGGGGGATGGGGCACTGAAGCTTTCTTT
.	TRBV6-1	15	.	TRBJ1-2	CASRGTRTFNYGYTF	TGTGCCAGCAGGGGGACACGGACCTTTAACTATGGCTACACCTTC
.	TRBV5-1	15	.	TRBJ1-3	CASSPPGKPGNTIYF	TGCGCCAGCAGCCCGCCGGGAAAACCTGGAAACACCATATATTTT
.	TRBV27	14	.	TRBJ2-7	CASTNTGSGYEQYF	TGTGCCAGCACTAACACAGGGTCAGGCTACGAGCAGTACTTC
.	TRBV7-6	16	.	TRBJ2-7	CASSPSPGGSSYEQYF	TGTGCCAGCAGCCCCTCCCCCGGGGGTAGCTCCTACGAGCAGTACTTC
.	TRBV5-4	14	TRBD1	TRBJ1-1	CASSPRQGRTEAFF	TGTGCCAGCAGCCCCCGACAGGGAAGAACTGAAGCTTTCTTT
few	TRBV27	14	.	TRBJ2-1	CASSLYGSYNEQFF	TGTGCCAGCAGTTTATACGGGAGCTACAATGAGCAGTTCTTC
.	TRBV19	18	.	TRBJ2-2	CASSQRGLGAVNTGELFF	TGTGCCAGTAGTCAAAGGGGCTTAGGTGCCGTGAACACCGGGGAGCTGTTTTTT
few	TRBV9	16	TRBD1	TRBJ2-3	CASSGRQGIVRDTQYF	TGTGCCAGCAGCGGGAGACAGGGTATCGTCCGAGATACGCAGTATTTT
.	TRBV7-2	15	.	TRBJ2-2	CASSFDRQNTGELFF	TGTGCCAGCAGCTTCGACAGGCAAAACACCGGGGAGCTGTTTTTT
few	TRBV27	22	TRBD1	TRBJ1-4	CASRKRGRTGQGYGWTNEKLFF	TGTGCCAGCAGAAAGAGGGGGAGAACGGGACAGGGGTATGGGTGGACTAATGAAAAACTGTTTTTT
.	TRBV5-1	14	.	TRBJ1-2	CASSLGSRGDGYTF	TGCGCCAGCAGCTTGGGTAGCCGGGGGGATGGCTACACCTTC
.	TRBV10-1	19	TRBD1	TRBJ1-1	CASSSGQGADEVPKTEAFF	TGCGCCAGCAGCTCAGGACAGGGGGCTGATGAGGTACCGAAGACTGAAGCTTTCTTT
few	TRBV27	17	TRBD2	TRBJ2-1	CASSLQLAGSSYNEQFF	TGTGCCAGCAGTCTTCAACTAGCGGGGAGCTCCTACAATGAGCAGTTCTTC
few	TRBV7-9	16	TRBD2	TRBJ2-7	CASSLAMLAGGDEQYF	TGTGCCAGCAGCTTAGCCATGCTAGCGGGAGGGGACGAGCAGTACTTC
.	TRBV27	13	.	TRBJ2-5	CASRVLDQETQYF	TGTGCCAGCAGGGTACTGGACCAAGAGACCCAGTACTTC
.	TRBV7-8	16	.	TRBJ2-2	CASRDDRNPLSGELFF	TGTGCCAGCAGAGACGACAGGAATCCCCTCTCCGGGGAGCTGTTTTTT
few	TRBV5-8	17	TRBD2	TRBJ2-7	CASSPWTSGSPSYEQYF	TGTGCCAGCAGCCCCTGGACTAGCGGGAGCCCTTCCTACGAGCAGTACTTC
.	TRBV7-8	15	.	TRBJ2-3	CASSLGGGQGDTQYF	TGTGCCAGCAGCCTAGGCGGGGGCCAGGGAGATACGCAGTATTTT
.	TRBV29-1	14	TRBD2	TRBJ2-3	CSEGTSGSTDTQYF	TGCAGCGAAGGGACTAGCGGGAGCACAGATACGCAGTATTTT
few	TRBV30	14	.	TRBJ1-1	CAWSKGGGNTEAFF	TGTGCCTGGAGTAAAGGGGGGGGGAACACTGAAGCTTTCTTT
few	TRBV28	14	TRBD1	TRBJ1-1	CASTGSPGQPEAFF	TGTGCCAGCACCGGATCACCGGGACAGCCTGAAGCTTTCTTT
few	TRBV7-9	15	.	TRBJ2-3	CASSFLRGALDTQYF	TGTGCCAGCAGCTTCCTCCGGGGGGCCTTAGATACGCAGTATTTT
few	TRBV15	16	.	TRBJ2-1	CATSRNRGLTYNEQFF	TGTGCCACCAGCAGAAACAGGGGACTTACCTACAATGAGCAGTTCTTC
few	TRBV29-1	11	.	TRBJ1-2	CSVVYDTRYTF	TGCAGCGTTGTGTACGACACTCGCTACACCTTC
once	TRBV2	14	TRBD2	TRBJ2-3	CASRLAGVTDTQYF	TGTGCCAGCAGATTAGCGGGGGTCACAGATACGCAGTATTTT
few	TRBV16	15	.	TRBJ1-6	CASSGSATVASPLHF	TGTGCCAGCAGCGGTAGTGCGACAGTTGCTTCACCCCTCCACTTT
.	TRBV6-5	12	.	TRBJ2-7	CATRGSTYEQYF	TGTGCCACCCGTGGGAGTACCTACGAGCAGTACTTC
.	TRBV2	14	TRBD2	TRBJ2-7	CASVRTSGVYEQYF	TGTGCCAGCGTGAGAACTAGCGGGGTCTACGAGCAGTACTTC
few	TRBV11-2	14	.	TRBJ1-5	CASSLSGGHQPQHF	TGTGCCAGCAGCTTATCCGGGGGACATCAGCCCCAGCATTTT
.	TRBV10-2	16	TRBD2	TRBJ2-7	CASSESGLAETYEQYF	TGCGCCAGCAGTGAGTCGGGACTAGCGGAGACCTACGAGCAGTACTTC
.	TRBV2	13	.	TRBJ1-2	CASRGRGNYGYTF	TGTGCCAGCAGAGGACGGGGGAACTATGGCTACACCTTC
.	TRBV6-1	15	.	TRBJ1-5	CASSEGLSGDQPQHF	TGTGCCAGCAGTGAAGGACTTTCGGGGGATCAGCCCCAGCATTTT
few	TRBV5-1	14	TRBD1	TRBJ1-1	CASTPTGENTEAFF	TGCGCCAGCACACCGACAGGGGAAAACACTGAAGCTTTCTTT
few	TRBV28	17	TRBD1	TRBJ2-7	CASSLIPRDRDSYEQYF	TGTGCCAGCAGTTTAATACCGCGGGACAGGGACTCCTACGAGCAGTACTTC
few	TRBV2	13	.	TRBJ2-1	CASSVRSDNEQFF	TGTGCCAGCAGTGTTCGAAGCGACAATGAGCAGTTCTTC
few	TRBV19	18	TRBD1	TRBJ1-1	CASSIVYLWQGGGTEAFF	TGTGCCAGTAGTATTGTATATTTGTGGCAGGGGGGTGGCACTGAAGCTTTCTTT
few	TRBV19	16	TRBD1	TRBJ2-5	CASSMSRDRDQETQYF	TGTGCCAGTAGTATGAGTAGGGACAGGGATCAAGAGACCCAGTACTTC